A selection of T cell receptor beta chains follows, all from one sample in a study of cytomegalovirus exposure and HLA in healthy donors. Here immunoSEQ multiplex PCR was the method, and the copy in TCRdb shows in-frame clones only, minus some. The top ten hold 1.2% of the sample, which has approximately 100,000 clones, 55% to 80% seen once. The source material was PBMCs. These receptors came from a female donor in good health and CMV-seronegative. The CDR3 runs from the conserved cysteine through the conserved F or W. The D gene is left open where the match is weak. Some rows mark clone size as missing; the rest say once, few, many or name a class of expanded clone.

V gene	J gene	D gene	clone size	CDR3 protein	CDR3 DNA
TRBV11-3	TRBJ1-6	-	-	CASTWGDSPLHF	TGTGCCAGCACCTGGGGGGATTCACCCCTCCACTTT
TRBV29-1	TRBJ2-3	TRBD2	-	CSTTSGRDTDTQYF	TGCAGCACCACTAGCGGGAGGGACACAGATACGCAGTATTTT
TRBV12-5	TRBJ2-7	TRBD1	-	CASGYRDRACEQYF	TGTGCTAGTGGTTACCGGGACAGGGCTTGCGAGCAGTACTTC
TRBV5-4	TRBJ2-1	-	once	CASSLGRSNEQFF	TGTGCCAGCAGCTTGGGGAGGTCCAATGAGCAGTTCTTC
TRBV9	TRBJ1-1	-	-	CASSVAGGDEAFF	TGTGCCAGCAGCGTAGCTGGAGGTGACGAAGCTTTCTTT
TRBV4-2	TRBJ2-1	TRBD2	-	CASSQELSRTSGYNEQFF	TGTGCCAGCAGCCAAGAACTCTCGCGGACTAGCGGTTACAATGAGCAGTTCTTC
TRBV6-6	TRBJ2-2	TRBD2	-	CASSPAGGHTGELFF	TGTGCCAGCAGTCCAGCGGGGGGCCACACCGGGGAGCTGTTTTTT
TRBV6-1	TRBJ1-5	-	-	CASSVQINQPQHF	TGTGCCAGCAGTGTACAGATAAATCAGCCCCAGCATTTT
TRBV4-1	TRBJ2-1	-	-	CASSSEASYNEQFF	TGCGCCAGCAGTTCCGAGGCCTCCTACAATGAGCAGTTCTTC
TRBV30	TRBJ2-6	-	-	CAWSGSRETGANVLTF	TGTGCCTGGAGTGGTTCCCGTGAGACTGGGGCCAACGTCCTGACTTTC
TRBV4-1	TRBJ1-5	TRBD1	few	CASSQERGGSQPQHF	TGCGCCAGCAGCCAAGAGAGAGGGGGCAGTCAGCCCCAGCATTTT
TRBV15	TRBJ2-1	-	-	CATSLRGNSDEQFF	TGTGCCACCTCCCTCCGCGGGAATAGCGATGAGCAGTTCTTC
TRBV18	TRBJ2-2	TRBD2	-	CASSPRRGGNTGELFF	TGTGCCAGCTCACCCCGGCGCGGGGGGAACACCGGGGAGCTGTTTTTT
TRBV5-1	TRBJ2-3	TRBD2	-	CASSLGPGLAGLGDTQYF	TGCGCCAGCAGCTTGGGGCCGGGACTAGCGGGGCTGGGGGATACGCAGTATTTT
TRBV5-1	TRBJ1-2	-	-	CASSFATGGAWYGYTF	TGCGCCAGCAGCTTTGCAACGGGGGGCGCTTGGTATGGCTACACCTTC
TRBV6-5	TRBJ2-7	-	few	CASSIDSYEQYF	TGTGCCAGCAGTATCGACAGCTACGAGCAGTACTTC
TRBV30	TRBJ1-6	-	-	CAWSVKSNSPLHF	TGTGCCTGGAGTGTAAAGAGTAATTCACCCCTCCACTTT
TRBV14	TRBJ2-7	TRBD1	-	CASSQDRDRGWYEQYF	TGTGCCAGCAGCCAAGATCGGGACAGGGGGTGGTACGAGCAGTACTTC
TRBV9	TRBJ1-5	-	-	CASSVGGQLNQPQHF	TGTGCCAGCAGCGTTGGCGGACAGCTTAATCAGCCCCAGCATTTT
TRBV10-2	TRBJ2-7	TRBD1	-	CASRGQDSYEQYF	TGCGCCAGCAGGGGACAGGACTCCTACGAGCAGTACTTC
TRBV6-5	TRBJ2-7	-	once	CASSYSYSSYEQYF	TGTGCCAGCAGTTACTCATATAGCTCCTACGAGCAGTACTTC
TRBV28	TRBJ1-2	-	-	CASSLTAHSGGYTF	TGTGCCAGCAGTTTAACGGCTCACTCGGGGGGCTACACCTTC
TRBV5-1	TRBJ2-3	-	-	CASSLVEGEGSGTQYF	TGCGCCAGCAGCTTGGTCGAGGGGGAGGGGTCAGGTACGCAGTATTTT
TRBV7-2	TRBJ1-4	TRBD1	few	CASSPDRGNEKLFF	TGTGCCAGCAGCCCGGACAGGGGTAATGAAAAACTGTTTTTT
TRBV7-2	TRBJ2-7	-	-	CASSLRVLPYEQYF	TGTGCCAGCAGCTTAAGAGTCCTCCCCTACGAGCAGTACTTC
TRBV29-1	TRBJ1-5	-	-	CSVGGDNQPQHF	TGCAGCGTTGGGGGAGACAATCAGCCCCAGCATTTT
TRBV30	TRBJ1-2	-	-	CASSDSTNYGYTF	TGTGCCTCCTCTGACAGTACTAACTATGGCTACACCTTC
TRBV7-2	TRBJ1-4	TRBD1	few	CASSPGQGGYEKLFF	TGTGCCAGCAGCCCGGGACAGGGAGGGTATGAAAAACTGTTTTTT
TRBV18	TRBJ2-5	TRBD2	once	CASSPGTSAETQYF	TGTGCCAGCTCGCCAGGGACTAGTGCAGAGACCCAGTACTTC
TRBV19	TRBJ1-5	-	-	CASSIWAGSNQPQHF	TGTGCCAGTAGTATATGGGCGGGGTCCAATCAGCCCCAGCATTTT
TRBV9	TRBJ2-7	-	few	CASSIAGTSYYEQYF	TGTGCCAGCAGCATCGCCGGGACAAGCTACTACGAGCAGTACTTC
TRBV2	TRBJ1-5	-	-	CASSGTGGRQPQHF	TGTGCCAGCAGTGGGACGGGGGGAAGACAGCCCCAGCATTTT
TRBV28	TRBJ2-7	-	few	CASSFGKRQSSYEQYF	TGTGCCAGCAGTTTCGGGAAGCGGCAGAGCTCCTACGAGCAGTACTTC
TRBV30	TRBJ2-3	TRBD1	once	CAWSTGQASTDTQYF	TGTGCCTGGAGTACCGGACAGGCTAGCACAGATACGCAGTATTTT
TRBV5-5	TRBJ1-2	-	-	CASSPDRANYGYTF	TGTGCCAGCAGCCCCGACAGAGCTAACTATGGCTACACCTTC
TRBV2	TRBJ1-2	-	-	CASKGAGANYGYTF	TGTGCCAGCAAAGGGGCAGGGGCTAACTATGGCTACACCTTC
TRBV5-5	TRBJ1-2	TRBD1	-	CASSNRQGGYTF	TGTGCCAGCAGCAACCGACAGGGAGGCTACACCTTC
TRBV7-9	TRBJ2-2	TRBD2	-	CASSPRGGAAGELFF	TGTGCCAGCAGCCCTCGCGGGGGGGCAGCCGGGGAGCTGTTTTTT
TRBV6-1	TRBJ1-5	-	-	CASSGEGEPNQPQHF	TGTGCCAGCAGTGGCGAGGGGGAACCCAATCAGCCCCAGCATTTT
TRBV2	TRBJ1-1	-	many	CASSEGTVGHFGEAFF	-
TRBV10-3	TRBJ2-7	TRBD2	-	CAISFSKRGTYEQYF	TGTGCCATCAGTTTTTCTAAGCGGGGCACCTACGAGCAGTACTTC
TRBV2	TRBJ1-1	-	-	CASSVEMNTEAFF	TGTGCCAGCAGTGTAGAGATGAACACTGAAGCTTTCTTT
TRBV6-5	TRBJ2-3	-	once	CATRDSHVDTQYF	TGTGCCACCCGGGACTCTCACGTGGATACGCAGTATTTT
TRBV19	TRBJ1-2	TRBD1	-	CASSGQGANYGYTF	TGTGCCAGTAGTGGCCAGGGGGCTAACTATGGCTACACCTTC
TRBV27	TRBJ2-6	-	-	CASSLWADQLSGANVLTF	TGTGCCAGCAGTTTATGGGCAGACCAACTCTCTGGGGCCAACGTCCTGACTTTC
TRBV7-9	TRBJ2-2	-	-	CASSLEGGRTGELFF	TGTGCCAGCAGCTTAGAGGGGGGGCGCACCGGGGAGCTGTTTTTT
TRBV18	TRBJ2-1	-	-	CASSSYGNEQFF	TGTGCCAGCTCGTCGTACGGGAATGAGCAGTTCTTC
TRBV6-1	TRBJ2-3	-	-	CASSEGGSNTDTQYF	TGTGCCAGCAGTGAAGGTGGGAGTAACACAGATACGCAGTATTTT
TRBV6-1	TRBJ1-5	TRBD1	-	CASTEGTGIQPQHF	TGTGCCAGCACCGAAGGGACAGGGATTCAGCCCCAGCATTTT
TRBV27	TRBJ2-5	TRBD1	-	CASSFRPGTGLKGETQYF	TGTGCCAGCAGTTTTAGGCCGGGGACAGGATTAAAAGGGGAGACCCAGTACTTC
TRBV6-5	TRBJ1-2	TRBD1	-	CASSYGTGGHYGYTF	TGTGCCAGCAGTTACGGGACAGGGGGCCACTATGGCTACACCTTC
TRBV27	TRBJ1-2	TRBD1	-	CASGGTVYGYTF	TGTGCCAGCGGGGGGACAGTATATGGCTACACCTTC
TRBV28	TRBJ2-7	TRBD2	-	CASTPSGSGSYEQYF	TGTGCCAGCACTCCTTCGGGTAGCGGGTCCTACGAGCAGTACTTC
TRBV5-1	TRBJ2-7	TRBD1	-	CASSFNQGAVYEQYF	TGCGCCAGCAGCTTCAATCAGGGGGCGGTCTACGAGCAGTACTTC
TRBV6-6	TRBJ2-7	-	-	CASSAGQFPYEQYF	TGTGCCAGCAGTGCTGGACAGTTCCCCTACGAGCAGTACTTC
TRBV5-6	TRBJ1-2	-	-	CASSLGEYGYTF	TGTGCCAGCAGCTTGGGCGAGTATGGCTACACCTTC
TRBV27	TRBJ2-7	TRBD1	-	CASTLNRGSYEQYF	TGTGCCAGCACCTTAAACAGGGGGAGCTACGAGCAGTACTTC
TRBV18	TRBJ1-6	TRBD1	once	CASSAGTGANDSPLHF	TGTGCCAGCTCAGCCGGGACAGGGGCTAACGATTCACCCCTCCACTTT
TRBV30	TRBJ1-1	TRBD1	few	CGWSVRPGTGVNTEAFF	TGTGGCTGGAGTGTCAGGCCCGGGACAGGGGTGAACACTGAAGCTTTCTTT
TRBV9	TRBJ1-2	TRBD1	-	CASSTGQTSVNYGYTF	TGTGCCAGCAGCACGGGACAGACCTCTGTCAACTATGGCTACACCTTC